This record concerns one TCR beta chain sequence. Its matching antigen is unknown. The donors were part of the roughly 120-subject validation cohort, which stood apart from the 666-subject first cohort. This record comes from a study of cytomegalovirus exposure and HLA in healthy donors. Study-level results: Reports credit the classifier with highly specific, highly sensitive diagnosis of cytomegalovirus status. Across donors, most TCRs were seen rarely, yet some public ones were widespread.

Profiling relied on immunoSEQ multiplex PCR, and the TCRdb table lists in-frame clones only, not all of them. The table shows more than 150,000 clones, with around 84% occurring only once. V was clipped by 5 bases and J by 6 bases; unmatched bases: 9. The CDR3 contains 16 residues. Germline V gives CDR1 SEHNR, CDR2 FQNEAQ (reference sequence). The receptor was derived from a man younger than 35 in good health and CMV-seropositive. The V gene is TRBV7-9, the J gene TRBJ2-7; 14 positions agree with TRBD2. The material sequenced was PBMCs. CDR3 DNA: TGTGCCAGCAGCAAGGGACTAGCGGGAGCTTTTCTCGAGCAGTACTTC. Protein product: CASSKGLAGAFLEQYF.